Sequencing of this T cell receptor beta chain was carried out in a study of OX40 agonist ivuxolimab in advanced cancers. Study results and limitations: At 0.1 to 3.0 mg/kg, clonal expansion of CD4+ and CD8+ blood T cells had occurred by week 6. The work left the antigen specificity of expanded peripheral T cells undetermined.

Assay used: immunoSEQ multiplex PCR; TCRdb lists only in-frame clones, some missing. The sample contains 66,000 or so clones, roughly 80% of which appear only once. From germline, CDR1 is MNHNS and CDR2 SASEGT. The length of the CDR3 is 14 residues. The V end was cut by 8 bases, the J end by 1 base, with 11 bases between. In the case of this clone: The antigen is undetermined.

The material sequenced was CD4+ or CD8+ T cells sorted from blood, taken in a trial of the OX40 agonist ivuxolimab. The J gene is TRBJ1-4, the V gene TRBV6-1; D call uncertain. The TCR originated in an adult with an advanced solid tumor such as melanoma, head and neck, liver or kidney cancer. This CDR3 reads CASGGARTNEKLFF. The CDR3 DNA is TGTGCCAGCGGAGGTGCCCGAACTAATGAAAAACTGTTTTTT.